This TCR beta chain is from a study of cytomegalovirus exposure and HLA in healthy donors. Everyone who donated was a healthy bone marrow donor. Germline V gene lookup returns CDR1 MNHEY and CDR2 SVGAGI. The CDR3 extends over 14 amino acids. The V and J ends lost 6 bases and 6 bases respectively, with 12 bases between them. On this clone: Its matching antigen is unknown.

Broader study findings: Trimming of TCR beta V- and J-genes showed a link, identified in a later analysis, to a missense DCLRE1C variant.

Researchers ran the PCR with 60 Vbeta and 13 Jbeta primers. Only in-frame clones appear in the TCRdb table, and some are missing; sequencing was by immunoSEQ multiplex PCR. The sample consists of approximately 92,000 clones, less than 70% of them appearing once. This TCR came from a man between 50 and 59 years old in good health and CMV-seronegative. Sequenced material: PBMCs. V gene TRBV6-5 combines with J gene TRBJ1-6; D might be TRBD1 (6 bases). This CDR3 reads CASRADRFNSPLHF. Here the CDR3 DNA reads TGTGCCAGCAGAGCGGACAGATTTAATTCACCCCTCCACTTT.